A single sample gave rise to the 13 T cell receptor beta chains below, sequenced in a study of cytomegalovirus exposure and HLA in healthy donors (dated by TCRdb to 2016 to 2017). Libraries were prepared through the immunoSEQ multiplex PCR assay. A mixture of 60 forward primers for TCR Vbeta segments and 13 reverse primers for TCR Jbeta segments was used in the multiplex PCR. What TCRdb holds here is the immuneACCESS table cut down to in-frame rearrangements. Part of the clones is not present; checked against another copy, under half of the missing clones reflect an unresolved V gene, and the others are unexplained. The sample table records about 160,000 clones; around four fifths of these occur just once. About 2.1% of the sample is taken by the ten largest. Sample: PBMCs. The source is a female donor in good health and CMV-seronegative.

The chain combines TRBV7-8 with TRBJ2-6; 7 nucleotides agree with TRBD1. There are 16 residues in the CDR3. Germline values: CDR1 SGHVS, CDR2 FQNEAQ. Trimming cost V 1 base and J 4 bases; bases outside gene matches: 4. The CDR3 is CASSLVQGSGANVLTF. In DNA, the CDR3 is TGTGCCAGCAGCTTAGTACAGGGGTCGGGGGCCAACGTCCTGACTTTC.

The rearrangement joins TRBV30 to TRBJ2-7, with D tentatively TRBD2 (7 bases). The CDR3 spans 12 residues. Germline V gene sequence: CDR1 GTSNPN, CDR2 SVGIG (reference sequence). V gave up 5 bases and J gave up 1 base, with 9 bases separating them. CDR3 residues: CAWGGASYEQYF. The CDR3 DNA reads TGTGCCTGGGGGGGGGCATCCTACGAGCAGTACTTC. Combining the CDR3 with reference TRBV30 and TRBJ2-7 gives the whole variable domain SQTIHQWPATLVQPVGSPLSLECTVEGTSNPNLYWYRQAAGRGLQLLFYSVGIGQISSEVPQNLSASRPQDRQFILSSKKLLLSDSGFYLCAWGGASYEQYFGPGTRLTVT.

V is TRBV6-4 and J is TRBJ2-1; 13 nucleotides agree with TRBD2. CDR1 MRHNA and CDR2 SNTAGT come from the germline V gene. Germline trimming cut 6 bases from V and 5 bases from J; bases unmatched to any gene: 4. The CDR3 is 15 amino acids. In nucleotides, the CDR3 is TGTGCCAGCAGAAGACTAGCGGGGGGCCACAATGAGCAGTTCTTC. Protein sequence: CASRRLAGGHNEQFF.

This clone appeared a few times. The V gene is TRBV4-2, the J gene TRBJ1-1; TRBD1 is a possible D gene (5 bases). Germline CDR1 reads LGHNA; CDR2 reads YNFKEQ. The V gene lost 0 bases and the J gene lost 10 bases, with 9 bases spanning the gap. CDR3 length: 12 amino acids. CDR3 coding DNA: TGTGCCAGCAGCCAAGATACGGGGGTAGCTTTCTTT. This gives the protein CASSQDTGVAFF.

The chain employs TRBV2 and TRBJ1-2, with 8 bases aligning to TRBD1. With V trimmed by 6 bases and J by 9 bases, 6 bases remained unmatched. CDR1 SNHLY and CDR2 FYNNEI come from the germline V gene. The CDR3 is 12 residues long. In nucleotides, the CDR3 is TGTGCCAGCAGCGGACAGGGAAGGAGCTACACCTTC. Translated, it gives CASSGQGRSYTF.

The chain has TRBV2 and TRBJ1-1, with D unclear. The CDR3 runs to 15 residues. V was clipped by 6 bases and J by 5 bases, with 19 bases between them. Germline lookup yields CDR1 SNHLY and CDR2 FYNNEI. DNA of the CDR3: TGTGCCAGCAGCCCCCAGGACCGTTGGAGGACTGAAGCTTTCTTT. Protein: CASSPQDRWRTEAFF.

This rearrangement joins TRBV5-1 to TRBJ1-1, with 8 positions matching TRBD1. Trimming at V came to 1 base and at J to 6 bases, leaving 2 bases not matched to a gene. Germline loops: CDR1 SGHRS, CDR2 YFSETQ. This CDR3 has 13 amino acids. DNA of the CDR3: TGCGCCAGCAGCTTGCAGGGGGCGGCTGAAGCTTTCTTT. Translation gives CASSLQGAAEAFF.

The CDR3, as DNA: TGCGCCAGCAGCCAAGTGGCAGGGAACAATGAGCAGTTCTTC. Its translation: CASSQVAGNNEQFF. The chain combines TRBV4-1 with TRBJ2-1; D perhaps matches TRBD1 (5 bases). The V end lost 1 base, the J end lost 5 bases, and 9 bases lay between the germline ends. This CDR3 is built from 14 residues. The germline V gene encodes CDR1 MGHRA and CDR2 YSYEKL.

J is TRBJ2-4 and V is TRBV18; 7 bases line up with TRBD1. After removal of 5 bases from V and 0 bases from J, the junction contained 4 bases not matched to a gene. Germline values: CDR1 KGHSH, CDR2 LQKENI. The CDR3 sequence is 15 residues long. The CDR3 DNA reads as TGTGCCAGCTCATTGGGACAGCAAGCCAAAAACATTCAGTACTTC. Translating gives CASSLGQQAKNIQYF.

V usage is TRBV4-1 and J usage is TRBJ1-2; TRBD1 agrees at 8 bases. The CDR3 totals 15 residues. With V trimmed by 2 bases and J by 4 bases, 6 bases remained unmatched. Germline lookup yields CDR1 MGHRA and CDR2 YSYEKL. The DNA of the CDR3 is TGCGCCAGCAGCCAACCCGGAGGGACAGGCTATGGCTACACCTTC. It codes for CASSQPGGTGYGYTF.

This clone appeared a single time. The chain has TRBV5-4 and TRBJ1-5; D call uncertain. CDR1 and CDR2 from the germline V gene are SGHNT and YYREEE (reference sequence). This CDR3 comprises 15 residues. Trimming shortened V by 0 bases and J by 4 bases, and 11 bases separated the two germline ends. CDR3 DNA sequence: TGTGCCAGCAGCTTGGGAGGGAGAGAGAATCAGCCCCAGCATTTT. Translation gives CASSLGGRENQPQHF.

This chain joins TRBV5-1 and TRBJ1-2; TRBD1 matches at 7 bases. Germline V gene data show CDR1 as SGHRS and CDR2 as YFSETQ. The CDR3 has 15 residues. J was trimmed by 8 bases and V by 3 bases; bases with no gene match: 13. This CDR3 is CASSSTTGKVEGYTF. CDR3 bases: TGCGCCAGCAGCTCCACGACAGGGAAGGTGGAGGGCTACACCTTC.

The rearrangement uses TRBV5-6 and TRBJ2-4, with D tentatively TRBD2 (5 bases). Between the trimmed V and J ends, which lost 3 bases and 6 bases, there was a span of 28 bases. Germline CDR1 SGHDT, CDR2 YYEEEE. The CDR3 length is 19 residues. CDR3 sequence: CASSWRLSEDGVRRNIQYF. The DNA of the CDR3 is TGTGCCAGCAGCTGGCGACTGAGCGAGGACGGGGTAAGGAGAAACATTCAGTACTTC.